This TCR beta chain was captured in a study of cytomegalovirus exposure and HLA in healthy donors. Some clones are missing from TCRdb's copy, which holds only in-frame ones; the method was immunoSEQ multiplex PCR. The repertoire includes approximately 62,000 clones, about 91% of them detected once, and 1% to 1.5% sits in the top ten. The V gene lost 1 base and the J gene lost 3 bases, with 14 bases spanning the gap. The CDR3 length is 15 residues. Germline assignment: CDR1 SGHRS and CDR2 YFSETQ. The sequence was collected from a woman younger than 35 in good health and CMV-seronegative. The J gene is TRBJ2-7, the V gene TRBV5-1; D perhaps matches TRBD1 (5 bases). Sequencing input: PBMCs. The chain's CDR3 is CASSLFVTDLYEQYF. CDR3 sequence (DNA): TGCGCCAGCAGCTTGTTCGTGACAGACCTCTACGAGCAGTACTTC. The variable domain in full, completed from reference TRBV5-1 and TRBJ2-7, reads KAGVTQTPRYLIKTRGQQVTLSCSPISGHRSVSWYQQTPGQGLQFLFEYFSETQRNKGNFPGRFSGRQFSNSRSEMNVSTLELGDSALYLCASSLFVTDLYEQYFGPGTRLTVT.